The subject of this entry is one T cell receptor beta chain. What it binds is unknown. This entry belongs to a study of cytomegalovirus exposure and HLA in healthy donors. Study-level points and caveats: Analyzed later, most CMV-associated TCR beta chains appeared HLA-restricted. V- and J-gene trimming in TCR beta was tied to a missense DCLRE1C variant by an analysis performed later. When a later analysis was performed, an Asian-associated ancestry cluster reportedly had fewer N-insertions than the approximately 680-donor mean.

The ends were cut back, 2 bases at V and 3 bases at J, with 10 bases in the middle. Germline assignment: CDR1 SGHNT and CDR2 YENEEA. The CDR3 covers 14 residues. PCR used 60 Vbeta primers and 13 Jbeta primers. Per the original data handling: A later analysis tallied 65 million to 85 million unique TCR beta chains, some 12 million of them shared. The table came from immunoSEQ multiplex PCR; TCRdb's copy has only in-frame clones and leaves some out. From that table come the V and J calls and clone size; the DNA was used to work out D and trimming. This table holds around 140,000 clones, about 70% found once.

What was sequenced was PBMCs. The receptor's source is a woman aged 40 to 50 in good health and CMV-seronegative. The chain combines TRBV11-3 with TRBJ1-1; possibly TRBD1 for D (6 bases). The CDR3 nucleotides read TGTGCCAGCAGCTTAAGGGGGGGGGACACTGAAGCTTTCTTT. This codes for CASSLRGGDTEAFF.